The 13 T cell receptor beta chains listed next were all sequenced from one sample in a study of shared clonotypes between healthy human individuals. Measured with immunoSEQ multiplex PCR; TCRdb has only the in-frame clones, and not every one. The data show 2 million to 2.5 million clones, 85% to 95% seen once. Specimen: naive CD4+ T cells sorted from blood. Specified subset: CD45RA+ positively selected. The receptor source for this set is a man aged 18 to 35 in good health.

This sequence joins TRBV30 and TRBJ1-2, with 7 bases that match TRBD1. From germline, CDR1 is GTSNPN and CDR2 SVGIG (reference sequence). The CDR3 runs to 13 residues. V shed 0 bases and J 8 bases; nucleotides not matched to a gene: 6. CDR3 coding DNA: TGTGCCTGGAGTGTACACAGGGGAAGAGGCTACACCTTC. Protein product: CAWSVHRGRGYTF.

The J gene is TRBJ1-5, the V gene TRBV18; 7 bases fit TRBD1. The CDR3 covers 14 residues. The V gene end was trimmed by 6 bases and the J gene end by 6 bases; junction bases not matched to a gene: 8. Germline V gives CDR1 KGHSH, CDR2 LQKENI. CDR3 DNA: TGTGCCAGCTCCCTTACAGGGGTGAGTCAGCCCCAGCATTTT. It specifies CASSLTGVSQPQHF.

The genes are TRBV7-3 and TRBJ1-3, with D hard to call. In germline, CDR1 is SGHTA, CDR2 FQGTGA. This CDR3 region has 13 residues. V lost 8 bases and J lost 0, with 8 bases in between. The CDR3 region is CASGEASGNTIYF. The DNA for the CDR3 is TGTGCCAGCGGCGAAGCCTCTGGAAACACCATATATTTT.

The genes are TRBV28 and TRBJ2-5, with D possibly called TRBD1 or TRBD2 (6 bases each). Trimming removed 7 bases from V and 5 bases from J, with 17 bases in between. Germline V CDR1 and CDR2: MDHEN, SYDVKM. This CDR3 comprises 14 residues. The CDR3 nucleotides are TGTGCCAGCAATCCGGGGGCGCGATGGGAGACCCAGTACTTC. Protein sequence: CASNPGARWETQYF.

The chain's CDR3 is CAIGGMNTEAFF. The CDR3 DNA reads TGTGCCATCGGGGGAATGAACACTGAAGCTTTCTTT. The rearrangement joins TRBV10-3 to TRBJ1-1; TRBD1 might be the D (5 bases). The CDR3 sequence is 12 residues long. With 8 bases removed from V and 0 bases from J, the gap between germline ends came to 7 bases. Germline V gives CDR1 ENHRY, CDR2 SYGVKD.

This clone was seen just once. The V call is TRBV7-2, the J call TRBJ1-2; 8 nucleotides match TRBD1. Germline lookup yields CDR1 SGHTA and CDR2 FQGNSA. The CDR3 consists of 14 residues. J gave up 3 bases and V 6 bases, and 6 bases lay outside the gene matches. The DNA of the CDR3 is TGTGCCAGCAGGCCAGGGGGCGCGCACTATGGCTACACCTTC. It encodes CASRPGGAHYGYTF. Variable domain in full (rest from reference TRBV7-2 and TRBJ1-2): GAGVSQSPSNKVTEKGKDVELRCDPISGHTALYWYRQSLGQGLEFLIYFQGNSAPDKSGLPSDRFSAERTGGSVSTLTIQRTQQEDSAVYLCASRPGGAHYGYTFGSGTRLTVV.

V gene TRBV6-5 combines with J gene TRBJ1-2; 9 nucleotides align to TRBD1. Per germline, CDR1 MNHEY and CDR2 SVGAGI. This CDR3 has 15 residues. The junction had 7 bases not matched to a gene; V was cut back by 6 bases and J by 2 bases. The CDR3 protein is CASSLVGTGNYGYTF. The CDR3 coding sequence is TGTGCCAGCAGCCTAGTGGGGACAGGGAACTATGGCTACACCTTC.

The J gene is TRBJ2-5, the V gene TRBV5-1; 14 nucleotides line up with TRBD2. V was clipped by 4 bases and J by 5 bases; unmatched bases: 10. CDR3 length equals 17 residues. The germline V gene encodes CDR1 SGHRS and CDR2 YFSETQ. CDR3 in amino acids: CASSLSRLAGGRETQYF. The CDR3 DNA reads TGCGCCAGCAGCCTATCGCGACTAGCGGGAGGGAGGGAGACCCAGTACTTC.

The rearrangement links TRBV5-1 to TRBJ2-7; no firm D call. With 4 bases removed from V and 7 bases from J, the gap between germline ends came to 24 bases. The CDR3 sequence is 16 residues long. Germline CDR1 and CDR2: SGHRS and YFSETQ. In DNA, the CDR3 is TGCGCCAGCAGCGGTCACAGTGGTCCCACCTTAGGGGAGCAGTACTTC. It is translated as CASSGHSGPTLGEQYF.

The rearrangement uses TRBV19 and TRBJ2-7; D possibly corresponds to TRBD1 (6 bases). Between the trimmed V and J ends, which lost 1 base and 6 bases, there was a span of 10 bases. CDR1 LNHDA and CDR2 SQIVND come from the germline V gene (reference sequence). The CDR3 totals 13 residues. The CDR3 sequence is CASSIGQALEQYF. In nucleotides, the CDR3 is TGTGCCAGTAGTATAGGACAGGCCCTCGAGCAGTACTTC. Supplemented by reference TRBV19 and TRBJ2-7, the full variable domain reads DGGITQSPKYLFRKEGQNVTLSCEQNLNHDAMYWYRQDPGQGLRLIYYSQIVNDFQKGDIAEGYSVSREKKESFPLTVTSAQKNPTAFYLCASSIGQALEQYFGPGTRLTVT.

The chain recombines TRBV6-1 with TRBJ2-3; D remains ambiguous. Trimming pared 3 bases from V and 9 bases from J, leaving 16 bases between. The germline V gene has CDR1 MNHNS and CDR2 SASEGT. CDR3 length: 14 amino acids. CDR3 in DNA: TGTGCCAGCAGTGAGCATCCGACGTCTTGGACGCAGTATTTT. Its translation is CASSEHPTSWTQYF.

The rearrangement links TRBV6-6 to TRBJ1-2, with a tentative D call TRBD1 (6 bases). This CDR3 comprises 13 residues. V was clipped by 8 bases and J by 0 bases, with 10 bases between them. Germline V lookup: CDR1 MNHNY, CDR2 SVGAGI (reference sequence). The CDR3: CASWDNTNYGYTF. CDR3 in DNA: TGTGCCAGCTGGGACAACACTAACTATGGCTACACCTTC.

Concerning this clone itself: This sample also contains other DNA sequences that code for the same CDR3. The chain employs TRBV6-5 and TRBJ1-1, with D possibly being TRBD1 (5 bases). V was shortened by 5 bases and J by 5 bases, with 9 bases between the two germline ends. Germline V gene sequence: CDR1 MNHEY, CDR2 SVGAGI. This CDR3 is 12 amino acids long. CDR3 DNA: TGTGCCAGCAGTCTTCAGGGAACTGAAGCTTTCTTT. Its translation: CASSLQGTEAFF.